This T cell receptor (beta chain) was obtained from a study of blood T cells in healthy people across ages (dated by TCRdb to between 2014 and 2017). The study in broad terms: In model experiments, roughly one uniquely barcoded TCR beta cDNA molecule per two T cells was captured by template switching. Using deep sequencing normalized with unique cDNA molecular identifiers, the study measured how TCR beta repertoire diversity changes with age. Four age groups were formed from the donors: young (average roughly 15 years), middle-aged (approximately 42), aged (62) and long-lived (around 82). The study analyzed two additional independent replicas of 1 million unique cDNA reads from the same blood draw for two donors, one aged 18 to 29 and one aged 80 or older.

Paper-wide results and their limitations: Estimates of total diversity from one million sequenced T cells were regarded as lower bounds and underestimates. A strong correlation was found between observed TCR beta diversity and the percentage of naive T cells measured by flow cytometry. The CMV infection status of donors was not known, potentially confounding age-related changes in expanded clonotypes. As age increased, observed TCR beta diversity per million T cells dropped in a roughly linear way, and a significant reduction was already evident by age 40. Compared with the aged group, the long-lived group had more naive CD4+ T cells, fewer expanded clones and increased TCR diversity, a pattern suggesting age selection. Since profiling was done on bulk unsorted PBMCs, naive and antigen-experienced compartments could not be conclusively compared.

The 35 to 40 donors, aged roughly 6 to 90 years, were systemically healthy Caucasian individuals from Russia. Around 10 milliliters of peripheral blood were collected from each donor into EDTA-treated Vacutainer tubes. Ficoll-Paque density-gradient centrifugation was used to isolate PBMCs, with at least 6.5 million per sample. Total RNA, at least 6 micrograms per sample, was extracted from PBMCs with Trizol reagent. For every donor, flow cytometry on a PBMC aliquot measured the percentage of naive CD45RAhigh/CD27high T cells. Spanning cysteine to phenylalanine, the CDR3 consists of 13 amino acids. Here the CDR3 DNA is all that survives: 39 bases in frame from base 1. CDR1 is given as SQVTM and CDR2 as ANQGSEA, both from the germline V gene. A note on this clonotype: The antigen this receptor binds is unknown. Per-base quality was not reported, and no clone a single base away is much larger than it.

The library relied on 5' RACE. TCRdb shows the sequencer as Illumina HiSeq 2500. A second PCR of roughly 7 to 11 cycles was performed with a sample-barcoded 5' primer and a J-beta primer mix. A unique molecular identifier was introduced onto each TCR beta cDNA molecule by a template-switch 5' adaptor carrying 12 random nucleotides. Each sample yielded at least 2.5 million CDR3-containing paired-end reads. The Mint cDNA synthesis kit, primed by a TRBC-specific oligonucleotide, was used to synthesize first-strand cDNA from all RNA. All cDNA was treated with uracil-DNA glycosylase and then went through a first 18-cycle PCR with the universal primers M1SS and BC2_uni_R. Concerning the study's data processing: For normalization, 1 million high-quality reads were randomly selected from each sample, with every read carrying a distinct molecular identifier. Instead of being binned into consensus sequences, reads that shared molecular identifiers were thrown out. MiTCR, with a Q25 quality threshold and the strictest error-elimination algorithm, was used for CDR3 identification, clonotype clustering and error correction. A nonparametric unseen species model with Euler transformation was used to estimate lower-bound total TCR beta diversity. TCRdb passed the public sequencing reads through fastp at Q25 and MiXCR, retaining productive beta sequences. Entries are consolidated by CDR3 protein sequence, retaining the most common genes and DNA. The V and J calls shown here were made by TCRdb, not taken from the authors' results. The sample data list about 930,000 distinct CDR3 sequences, and under 35% of these were observed just once. The ten largest make up more than 8.5% of the sample.

This sample also appeared in a second study, on T cells of mothers and their children. In that second paper, the authors write: Donors were nine systemically healthy Caucasian individuals: three mothers and their six children. cDNA synthesis used all of the extracted RNA, with approximately 1.4 ug of RNA in each 15 ul reaction. In the second PCR, sample barcodes and 2-4 random nucleotides were introduced via the M1S primer. Over 9.5 million TCR beta CDR3 reads were obtained for each mother, and about 3 million reads were obtained for each child. Thymic selection similarly shapes TCR recombination output in related and unrelated pairs, with minor effect from inherited differences. Normalized repertoire overlap in related mother-child pairs was always slightly higher than in unrelated mother-child pairs, but the difference was never significant. Persistent microchimeric T cell clones were not detected, at a sensitivity of roughly 100 clones per million clonotypes. The study used deep NGS to compare TCR beta repertoires of mothers and children, seeking features distinguishing related mother-child pairs from unrelated individuals. Mothers averaged roughly 40 +/- 4 years of age and children averaged approximately 12 +/- 4 years. Libraries were sequenced on Illumina HiSeq 2000 with 100+100 nt paired-end reads after adapter ligation with NEBNext reagents. To prevent cross-contamination, the mother and child libraries were prepared one month apart and sequenced in separate runs. For each donor, somewhere between roughly 500,000 and 2,100,000 distinct TCR beta clonotypes were identified. Naive TCR beta clonotypes were estimated from low-frequency clonotypes matched to each donor's FACS-determined naive share, without sorting.

The sequence was collected from a woman aged 35 to 49 in good health. Sequenced: blood. Recombination linked TRBV29-1 to TRBJ2-2; a tentative D call is TRBD2 (6 bases match). The nucleotide sequence is TGCAGTGCCCGGACCAGCGGGACCGGGGAGCTGTTTTTT. It is translated as CSARTSGTGELFF.